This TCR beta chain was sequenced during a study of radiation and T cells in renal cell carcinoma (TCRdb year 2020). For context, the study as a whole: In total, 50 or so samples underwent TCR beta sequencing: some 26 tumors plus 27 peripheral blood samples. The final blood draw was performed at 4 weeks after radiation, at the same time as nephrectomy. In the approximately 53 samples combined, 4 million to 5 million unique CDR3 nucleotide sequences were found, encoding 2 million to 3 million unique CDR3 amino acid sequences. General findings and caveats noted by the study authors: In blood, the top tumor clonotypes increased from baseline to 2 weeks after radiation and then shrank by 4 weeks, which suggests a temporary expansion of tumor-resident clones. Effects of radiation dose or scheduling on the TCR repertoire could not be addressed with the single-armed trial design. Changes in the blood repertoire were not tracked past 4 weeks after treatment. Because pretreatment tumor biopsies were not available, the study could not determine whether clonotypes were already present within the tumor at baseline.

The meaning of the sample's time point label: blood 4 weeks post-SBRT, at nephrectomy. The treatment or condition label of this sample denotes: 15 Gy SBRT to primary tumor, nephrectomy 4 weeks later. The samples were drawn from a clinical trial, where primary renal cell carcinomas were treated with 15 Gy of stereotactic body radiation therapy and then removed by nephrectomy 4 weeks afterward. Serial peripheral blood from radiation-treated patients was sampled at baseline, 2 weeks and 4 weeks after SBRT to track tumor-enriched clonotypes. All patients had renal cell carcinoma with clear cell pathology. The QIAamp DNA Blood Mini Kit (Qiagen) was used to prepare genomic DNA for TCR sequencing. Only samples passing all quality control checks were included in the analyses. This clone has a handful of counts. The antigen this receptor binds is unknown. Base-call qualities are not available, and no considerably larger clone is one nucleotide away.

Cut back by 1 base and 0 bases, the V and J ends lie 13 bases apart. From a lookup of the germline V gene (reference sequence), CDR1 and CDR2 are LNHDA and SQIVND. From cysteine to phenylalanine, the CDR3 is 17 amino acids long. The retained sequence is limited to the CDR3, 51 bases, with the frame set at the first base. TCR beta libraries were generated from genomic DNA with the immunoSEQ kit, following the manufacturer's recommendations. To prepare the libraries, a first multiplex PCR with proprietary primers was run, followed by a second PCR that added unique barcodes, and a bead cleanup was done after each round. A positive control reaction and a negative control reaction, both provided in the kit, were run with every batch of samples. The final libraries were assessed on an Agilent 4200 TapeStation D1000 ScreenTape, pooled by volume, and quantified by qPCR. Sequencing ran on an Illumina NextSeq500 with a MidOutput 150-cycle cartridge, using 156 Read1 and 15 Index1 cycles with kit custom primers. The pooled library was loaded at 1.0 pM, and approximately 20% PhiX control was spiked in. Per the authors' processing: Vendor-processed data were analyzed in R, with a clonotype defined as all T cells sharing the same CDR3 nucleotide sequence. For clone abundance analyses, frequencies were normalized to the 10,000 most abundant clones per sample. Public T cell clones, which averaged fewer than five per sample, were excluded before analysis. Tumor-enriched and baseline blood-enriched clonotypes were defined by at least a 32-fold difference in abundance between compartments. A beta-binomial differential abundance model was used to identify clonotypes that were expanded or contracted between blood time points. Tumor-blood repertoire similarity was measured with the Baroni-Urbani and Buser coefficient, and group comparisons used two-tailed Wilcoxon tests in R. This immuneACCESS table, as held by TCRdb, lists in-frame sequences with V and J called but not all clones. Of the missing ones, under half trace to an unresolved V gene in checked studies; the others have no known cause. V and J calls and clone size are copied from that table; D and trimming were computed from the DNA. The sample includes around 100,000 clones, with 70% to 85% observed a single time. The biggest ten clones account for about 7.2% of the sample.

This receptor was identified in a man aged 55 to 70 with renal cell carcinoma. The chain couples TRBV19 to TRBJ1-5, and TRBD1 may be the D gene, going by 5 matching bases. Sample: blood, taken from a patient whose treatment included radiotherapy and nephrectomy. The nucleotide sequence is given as TGTGCCAGTAGTATAGGTCGCAGGGCGGATAGCAATCAGCCCCAGCATTTT. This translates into CASSIGRRADSNQPQHF.